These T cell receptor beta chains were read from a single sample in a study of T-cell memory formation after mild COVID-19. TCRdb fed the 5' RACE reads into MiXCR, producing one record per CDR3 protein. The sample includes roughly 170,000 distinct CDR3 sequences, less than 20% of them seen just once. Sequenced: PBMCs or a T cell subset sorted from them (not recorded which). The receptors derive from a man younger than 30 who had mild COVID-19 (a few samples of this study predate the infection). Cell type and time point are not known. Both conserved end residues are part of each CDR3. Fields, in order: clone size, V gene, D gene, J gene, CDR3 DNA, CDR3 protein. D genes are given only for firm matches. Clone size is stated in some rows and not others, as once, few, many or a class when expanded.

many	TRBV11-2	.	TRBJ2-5	TGTGCCAGCAGCGGTAGTAGTAGGAGGACCACCGCGTCCCAGTACTTC	CASSGSSRRTTASQYF
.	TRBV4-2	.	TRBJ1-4	TGTGCCAGCAGCCAAGATTCGACAGAAAAACTGTTTTTT	CASSQDSTEKLFF
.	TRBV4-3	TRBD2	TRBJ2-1	TGCGCCAGCAGCCAGGGACTAGCGGGGGGGCGGTTCTACAATGAGCAGTTCTTC	CASSQGLAGGRFYNEQFF
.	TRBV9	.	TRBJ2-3	TGTGCCAGCAGCGGAGTGGTTACCACAGATACGCAGTATTTT	CASSGVVTTDTQYF
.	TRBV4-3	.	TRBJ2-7	TGCGCCAGCAGCCAAGATAGGCAAACAGGTTACGAGCAGTACTTC	CASSQDRQTGYEQYF
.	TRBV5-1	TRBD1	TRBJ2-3	TGCGCCAGCAGCTCCGGGACAGGGAAAGATACGCAGTATTTT	CASSSGTGKDTQYF
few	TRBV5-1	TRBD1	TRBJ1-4	TGCGCCAGCAGGACCGGGACAGGGTTTGGTGAAAAACTGTTTTTT	CASRTGTGFGEKLFF
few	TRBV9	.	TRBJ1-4	TGTGCCAGCAGCGGGGGCGGAAAACTGTTTTTT	CASSGGGKLFF
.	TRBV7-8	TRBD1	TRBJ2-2	TGTGCCAGCAGCTCGAGACAGGGGAGATCCGGGGAGCTGTTTTTT	CASSSRQGRSGELFF
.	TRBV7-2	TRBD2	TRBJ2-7	TGTGCCAGCAGGGGGACTAGCTCCTACGAGCAGTACTTC	CASRGTSSYEQYF
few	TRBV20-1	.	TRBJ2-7	TGCAGTGCTAGGGGACGACAGGCCTCCTACGAGCAGTACTTC	CSARGRQASYEQYF
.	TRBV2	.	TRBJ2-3	TGTGCCGGACAGTGGGGCACAGATACGCAGTATTTT	CAGQWGTDTQYF
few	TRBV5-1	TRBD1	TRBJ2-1	TGCGCCAGCAGCCCGGGACCGACAGGGGGACCCGATGAGCAGTTCTTC	CASSPGPTGGPDEQFF
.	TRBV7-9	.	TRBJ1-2	TGTGCCAGCAGCTTGGCTCAATCTAAGAATTACTACACCTTC	CASSLAQSKNYYTF
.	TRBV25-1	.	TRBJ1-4	TGTGCCAGCAGTGAATGGGGTCTGGGGGAAAAACTGTTTTTT	CASSEWGLGEKLFF
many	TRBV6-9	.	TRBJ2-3	TGTGCCAGCTTTGGAAACAGGAGCACAGATACGCAGTATTTT	CASFGNRSTDTQYF
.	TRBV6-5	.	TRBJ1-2	TGTGCCAGCAGGGGGACGGCCCCCTCTGGCTACACCTTC	CASRGTAPSGYTF
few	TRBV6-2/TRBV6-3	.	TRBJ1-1	TGTGCCAGCAGGTCCAGGGGAGAAACTGAAGCTTTCTTT	CASRSRGETEAFF
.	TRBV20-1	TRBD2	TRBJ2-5	TGCAGTGCTAGCTACACTAGCGGGGGTCGCCTGAGGACCCAGTACTTC	CSASYTSGGRLRTQYF
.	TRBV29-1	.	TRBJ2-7	TGCAGCGTTGAATTGCAGGAGCACTACGAGCAGTACTTC	CSVELQEHYEQYF
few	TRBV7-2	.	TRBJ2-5	TGTGCCAGCAGCTTACGCCCCAGGGCCGGGGGGACCCAGTACTTC	CASSLRPRAGGTQYF
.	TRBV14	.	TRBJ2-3	TGTGCCAGCAGCCCCGCCGACGGGGGCACAGATACGCAGTATTTT	CASSPADGGTDTQYF
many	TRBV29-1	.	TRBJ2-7	TGCAGCGTTGACCGGCAGGGGGAGGGTGAGCAGTACTTC	CSVDRQGEGEQYF
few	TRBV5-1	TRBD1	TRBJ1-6	TGCGCCAGCAGCTTGGACCTGCGACAGGGAACACCCCTCCACTTT	CASSLDLRQGTPLHF
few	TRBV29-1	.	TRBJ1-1	TGCAGCGTCAGGGGTTTCAACACTGAAGCTTTCTTT	CSVRGFNTEAFF
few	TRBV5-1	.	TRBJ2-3	TGCGCCAGCAGTTATGCTCCGGGACGCAACACAGATACGCAGTATTTT	CASSYAPGRNTDTQYF
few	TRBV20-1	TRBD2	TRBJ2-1	TGCAGTGCCCGGGACGGGGGGGTGAACAATGAGCAGTTCTTC	CSARDGGVNNEQFF
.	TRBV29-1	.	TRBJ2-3	TGCAGCGTTGAAGGGCGGTACACAGATACGCAGTATTTT	CSVEGRYTDTQYF
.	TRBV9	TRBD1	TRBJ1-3	TGTGCCAGCAGCGCGCAGGGGGCGGCGGGAAACACCATATATTTT	CASSAQGAAGNTIYF
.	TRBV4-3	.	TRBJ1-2	TGCGCCAGCAGCCAAGATCTTTTCGGGGGCACCTATGGCTACACCTTC	CASSQDLFGGTYGYTF
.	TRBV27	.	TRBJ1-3	TGTGCCAGCAGAGGGCCAGGGGCTGGAAACACCATATATTTT	CASRGPGAGNTIYF
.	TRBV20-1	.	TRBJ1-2	TGCAGTGCTAGAAAGGCGGGGGGGCTTGTCTATGGCTACACCTTC	CSARKAGGLVYGYTF
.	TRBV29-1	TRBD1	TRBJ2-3	TGCAGCGTGGGGACAGGGGGACGAGATACGCAGTATTTT	CSVGTGGRDTQYF
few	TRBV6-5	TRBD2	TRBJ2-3	TGTGCCAGCAACGAAGGGCTAGCGGGGGGGCGAACGCAGTATTTT	CASNEGLAGGRTQYF
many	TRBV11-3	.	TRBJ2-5	TGTGCCAGCAGCTTAGCCGATCAAGAGACCCAGTACTTC	CASSLADQETQYF
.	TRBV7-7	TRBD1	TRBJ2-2	TGTGCCAGCAGCCCTACAGGGGCCGGGGAGCTGTTTTTT	CASSPTGAGELFF
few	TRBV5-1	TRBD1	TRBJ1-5	TGCGCCAGCAGCCCCGGACAGGGGGGGCAGCCCCAGCATTTT	CASSPGQGGQPQHF
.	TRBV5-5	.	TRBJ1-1	TGTGCCAGCAGCTTGCAGGACACTGAAGCTTTCTTT	CASSLQDTEAFF
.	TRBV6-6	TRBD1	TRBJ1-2	TGTGCCAGCAGTTACCGGACAGGGGACTATGGCTACACCTTC	CASSYRTGDYGYTF
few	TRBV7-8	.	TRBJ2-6	TGTGCCAGCGCTATCTCTGGGGCCAACGTCCTGACTTTC	CASAISGANVLTF
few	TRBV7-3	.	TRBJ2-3	TGTGCCAGCAGCTTAAGAAGGCAGCGGAATCCTTGGGGGGGCACAGATACGCAGTATTTT	CASSLRRQRNPWGGTDTQYF